Listed below are T cell receptor beta chains from one sample, sequenced in a study of identical twins. MiXCR was run by TCRdb on the 5' RACE reads, yielding one entry per CDR3 protein. The data show under 900,000 distinct CDR3 sequences, 18% seen once. These data were also filed under a second study, of T cells expressing NK-cell markers.

Sequencing was done on a sample of PBMCs. The source is a woman between 18 and 29 years old in good health. Both conserved end residues are part of each CDR3. Each record gives: CDR3 length, D gene, clone size, V gene, J gene, CDR3 protein, CDR3 DNA. The D gene is left open where the match is weak. Expanded clones get a size class; other rows say once, few or many, or leave the size out.

>15|-|few|TRBV10-3|TRBJ2-2
CAISESQINTGELFF
TGTGCCATCAGTGAGTCTCAGATCAACACCGGGGAGCTGTTTTTT
>14|-|-|TRBV7-8|TRBJ2-5
CASSPGTFQETQYF
TGTGCCAGCAGTCCTGGGACTTTCCAAGAGACCCAGTACTTC
>17|TRBD1|-|TRBV12-3/TRBV12-4|TRBJ2-7
CASSLIAGTGSSYEQYF
TGTGCCAGCAGTTTAATAGCCGGGACAGGGAGCTCCTACGAGCAGTACTTC
>15|TRBD1|few|TRBV11-3|TRBJ1-5
CASSSAQGGGQPQHF
TGTGCCAGCAGCTCCGCACAGGGGGGAGGTCAGCCCCAGCATTTT
>11|-|-|TRBV20-1|TRBJ2-3
CSGHNTDTQYF
TGCAGTGGACATAACACAGATACGCAGTATTTT
>18|-|few|TRBV9|TRBJ2-1
CASSSRQGASGAYNEQFF
TGTGCCAGCAGCTCCCGACAGGGGGCTAGCGGGGCCTACAATGAGCAGTTCTTC
>12|-|-|TRBV5-1|TRBJ2-7
CASSPVGGEQYF
TGCGCCAGCAGTCCGGTCGGCGGCGAGCAGTACTTC
>14|-|few|TRBV5-1|TRBJ2-1
CASSPGLGFIEQFF
TGCGCCAGCAGCCCGGGACTGGGGTTTATAGAGCAGTTCTTC
>12|-|few|TRBV12-3/TRBV12-4|TRBJ1-1
CASSLQGVEAFF
TGTGCCAGCAGTTTACAGGGTGTTGAAGCTTTCTTT
>14|TRBD1|-|TRBV5-1|TRBJ2-7
CASRAGQGPYEQYF
TGCGCCAGCAGAGCGGGACAGGGTCCCTACGAGCAGTACTTC
>15|-|-|TRBV5-1|TRBJ2-2
CASSAQSANTGELFF
TGCGCCAGCAGCGCCCAGTCCGCGAACACCGGGGAGCTGTTTTTT
>13|-|-|TRBV5-1|TRBJ1-2
CASSLRDRSGYTF
TGCGCCAGCAGCTTGAGGGACCGATCTGGCTACACCTTC
>14|-|few|TRBV20-1|TRBJ2-5
CSAPGAAMEETQYF
TGCAGCGCCCCGGGGGCGGCCATGGAAGAGACCCAGTACTTC
>15|TRBD1|once|TRBV11-1|TRBJ1-1
CATSGRTGKGTEAFF
TGTGCCACCAGCGGCCGGACAGGAAAGGGGACTGAAGCTTTCTTT
>14|-|many|TRBV29-1|TRBJ2-1
CSVEASSSYNEQFF
TGCAGCGTTGAGGCCAGCAGCTCCTACAATGAGCAGTTCTTC
>12|TRBD1|many|TRBV27|TRBJ1-1
CASCTGGTEAFF
TGTGCCAGCTGTACAGGGGGCACTGAAGCTTTCTTT
>16|-|-|TRBV12-3/TRBV12-4|TRBJ1-3
CASSLQNPSSGNTIYF
TGTGCCAGCAGTTTGCAGAACCCTAGCTCTGGAAACACCATATATTTT
>15|-|-|TRBV19|TRBJ2-7
CASRRGTALGHEQYF
TGTGCCAGTAGACGCGGGACAGCTTTGGGCCACGAGCAGTACTTC
>15|-|few|TRBV5-1|TRBJ2-7
CASSLTGTVAYEQYF
TGCGCCAGCAGCTTGACCGGGACTGTGGCCTACGAGCAGTACTTC
>13|-|-|TRBV6-1|TRBJ1-1
CASIGGASTEAFF
TGTGCCAGCATCGGGGGGGCGAGCACTGAAGCTTTCTTT
>15|TRBD1|few|TRBV20-1|TRBJ1-2
CSARQGPTGDRGYTF
TGCAGTGCTAGACAGGGGCCGACAGGGGATCGTGGCTACACCTTC
>13|-|few|TRBV10-3|TRBJ2-1
CAISESSMDEQFF
TGTGCCATCAGTGAGTCTAGCATGGACGAGCAGTTCTTC
>15|TRBD2|-|TRBV20-1|TRBJ2-7
CSALRTSGSREEQYF
TGCAGTGCTCTTAGGACTAGCGGGTCCCGGGAGGAGCAGTACTTC
>13|-|-|TRBV5-5|TRBJ2-2
CASSLKGVGELFF
TGTGCCAGCAGCTTGAAAGGGGTCGGGGAGCTGTTTTTT
>16|TRBD2|few|TRBV12-3/TRBV12-4|TRBJ2-7
CASSFSLLAGPYEQYF
TGTGCCAGCAGTTTTAGTCTGTTAGCGGGGCCCTACGAGCAGTACTTC
>14|-|few|TRBV7-9|TRBJ2-3
CASSLAVESDTQYF
TGTGCCAGCAGCTTAGCGGTCGAGTCGGATACGCAGTATTTT
>14|-|-|TRBV5-1|TRBJ1-1
CASSLEQANTEAFF
TGCGCCAGCAGCTTGGAACAGGCTAATACTGAAGCTTTCTTT
>15|-|-|TRBV2|TRBJ2-2
CASRGPAGNTGELFF
TGTGCCAGCAGGGGCCCGGCGGGGAACACCGGGGAGCTGTTTTTT
>13|-|-|TRBV15|TRBJ1-5
CATRAGPNQPQHF
TGTGCCACCAGGGCAGGGCCCAATCAGCCCCAGCATTTT
>12|-|many|TRBV7-2|TRBJ2-1
CASSRSGLEQFF
TGTGCCAGCAGTCGATCTGGACTCGAGCAGTTCTTC
>17|-|-|TRBV10-3|TRBJ2-2
CAISVDEGEVNTGELFF
TGTGCCATCAGTGTTGATGAGGGAGAGGTCAACACCGGGGAGCTGTTTTTT
>15|-|-|TRBV20-1|TRBJ1-1
CSARDVVQMNTEAFF
TGCAGTGCTAGAGATGTGGTACAGATGAACACTGAAGCTTTCTTT
>14|-|-|TRBV12-3/TRBV12-4|TRBJ1-3
CASRVSSSGNTIYF
TGTGCCAGCAGGGTATCCAGCTCTGGAAACACCATATATTTT
>15|TRBD1|-|TRBV7-9|TRBJ1-6
CASSERQGDSSPLHF
TGTGCCAGCAGCGAAAGACAGGGAGATTCCTCACCCCTCCACTTT
>13|-|-|TRBV5-5|TRBJ2-1
CASSLDLDTEQFF
TGTGCCAGCAGCTTGGATCTCGACACTGAGCAGTTCTTC
>13|-|few|TRBV3-1|TRBJ1-5
CASSQVLEQPQHF
TGTGCCAGCAGCCAAGTACTGGAGCAGCCCCAGCATTTT
>15|TRBD1|few|TRBV9|TRBJ1-3
CASSETGGSGNTIYF
TGTGCCAGCAGCGAGACAGGGGGCTCTGGAAACACCATATATTTT
>15|TRBD2|few|TRBV7-9|TRBJ2-5
CASSPNLRGVRTQYF
TGTGCCAGCAGCCCAAACCTCCGGGGGGTTAGGACCCAGTACTTC
>13|-|many|TRBV20-1|TRBJ1-3
CSATTGIGNTIYF
TGCAGTGCCACGACAGGAATCGGAAACACCATATATTTT
>12|-|-|TRBV27|TRBJ2-2
CASSFWTGELFF
TGTGCCAGCAGTTTTTGGACCGGGGAGCTGTTTTTT
>11|-|-|TRBV25-1|TRBJ2-3
CASRIRDTQYF
TGTGCCAGCCGAATACGGGATACGCAGTATTTT
>16|TRBD2|-|TRBV20-1|TRBJ2-7
CSARGTSGRVSYEQYF
TGCAGTGCTAGAGGGACCAGCGGGAGGGTTAGCTACGAGCAGTACTTC
>11|TRBD1|few|TRBV6-6|TRBJ1-1
CASKIQGGAFF
TGTGCCAGCAAAATCCAGGGGGGAGCTTTCTTT
>14|-|-|TRBV9|TRBJ2-7
CASSPRTDYYEQYF
TGTGCCAGCAGCCCGCGGACAGACTACTACGAGCAGTACTTC
>16|TRBD2|few|TRBV25-1|TRBJ2-1
CASSEWRLAGGNEQFF
TGTGCCAGCAGTGAATGGCGACTAGCGGGGGGAAATGAGCAGTTCTTC
>16|-|-|TRBV12-3/TRBV12-4|TRBJ2-7
CASSPGQERISYEQYF
TGTGCCAGCAGTCCCGGACAAGAAAGGATCTCCTACGAGCAGTACTTC
>14|-|-|TRBV29-1|TRBJ2-2
CSVGGRDLFGELFF
TGCAGCGTTGGGGGCAGGGACCTTTTCGGGGAGCTGTTTTTT
>13|-|-|TRBV12-3/TRBV12-4|TRBJ1-2
CAVQLPNNYGYTF
TGTGCCGTACAGCTCCCTAATAACTATGGCTACACCTTC
>13|-|-|TRBV12-3/TRBV12-4|TRBJ1-2
CASGLDSNYGYTF
TGTGCCAGCGGGTTGGACAGCAACTATGGCTACACCTTC
>14|-|-|TRBV5-1|TRBJ2-7
CASSFTTATYEQYF
TGCGCCAGCAGCTTTACAACGGCTACCTACGAGCAGTACTTC
>15|-|-|TRBV9|TRBJ2-1
CASSLEGYSYNEQFF
TGTGCCAGCAGCCTGGAGGGATACTCCTACAATGAGCAGTTCTTC
>18|TRBD2|-|TRBV5-1|TRBJ2-1
CASSLLGPPGLAYNEQFF
TGCGCCAGCAGCTTGTTAGGCCCGCCGGGACTAGCGTACAATGAGCAGTTCTTC
>15|TRBD1|few|TRBV3-1|TRBJ1-1
CASSRRGAGGTEAFF
TGTGCCAGCAGCCGTCGAGGTGCAGGGGGGACTGAAGCTTTCTTT
>14|-|few|TRBV5-1|TRBJ1-3
CASSLGQTGNTIYF
TGCGCCAGCAGCTTGGGACAGACTGGAAACACCATATATTTT
>14|-|-|TRBV9|TRBJ2-4
CASSGPGTKNIQYF
TGTGCCAGCAGCGGCCCAGGGACCAAAAACATTCAGTACTTC
>14|-|-|TRBV20-1|TRBJ2-1
CSARDARQHNEQFF
TGCAGTGCTAGAGACGCAAGACAGCACAATGAGCAGTTCTTC